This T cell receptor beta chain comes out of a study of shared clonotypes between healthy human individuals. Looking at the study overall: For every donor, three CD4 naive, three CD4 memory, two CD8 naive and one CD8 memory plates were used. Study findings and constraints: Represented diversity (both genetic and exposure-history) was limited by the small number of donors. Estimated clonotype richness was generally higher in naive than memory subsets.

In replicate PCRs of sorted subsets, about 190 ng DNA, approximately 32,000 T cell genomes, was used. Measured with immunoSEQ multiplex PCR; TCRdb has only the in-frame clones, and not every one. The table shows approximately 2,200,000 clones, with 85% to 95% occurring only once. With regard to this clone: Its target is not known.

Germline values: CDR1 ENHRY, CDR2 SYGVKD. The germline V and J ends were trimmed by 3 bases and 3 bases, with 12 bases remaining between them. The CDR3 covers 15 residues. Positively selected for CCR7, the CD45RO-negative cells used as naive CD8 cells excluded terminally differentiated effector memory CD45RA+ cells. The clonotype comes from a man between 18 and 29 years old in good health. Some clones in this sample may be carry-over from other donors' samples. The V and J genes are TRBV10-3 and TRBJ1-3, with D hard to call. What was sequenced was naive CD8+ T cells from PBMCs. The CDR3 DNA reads TGTGCCATCAGTGATGGCAGCACTTTTGGAAACACCATATATTTT. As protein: CAISDGSTFGNTIYF.